A single sample gave rise to the 19 T cell receptor beta chains below, sequenced in a study of T cells expressing NK-cell markers. TCRdb re-analyzed the 5' RACE reads; it lists each CDR3 protein once, without DNA. The sample table includes fewer than 550,000 distinct CDR3 sequences. Sequenced input: blood T cells: a sorted CD56 or NKG2C T cell subset, CD4+ or CD8+ T cells, or bulk PBMC T cells (not recorded which). These receptors all stem from a woman aged 45-60 years in good health.

CDR3 protein: CASSQAWASSGKNYEQFF. The chain recombines TRBV3-1 with TRBJ2-1; TCRdb indicates TRBD2, and absent DNA this call remains unverified. CDR3 length: 18 amino acids. Germline CDR1 LGHDT, CDR2 YNNKEL (reference sequence).

The CDR3 loop reads CSARVGEDLFEQFF. V gene TRBV20-1 combines with J gene TRBJ2-1; the D gene TCRdb calls, TRBD2, cannot be checked with no DNA. The CDR3 sequence is 14 residues long. CDR1 DFQATT and CDR2 SNEGSKA come from the germline V gene (reference sequence).

The chain links TRBV10-2 to TRBJ1-6; the D call of TRBD1 rests on TCRdb alone, since no DNA is present to check it. Per germline, CDR1 WSHSY and CDR2 SAAADI. The CDR3 consists of 15 residues. The CDR3 is CASSERDSNNSPLHF.

J is TRBJ2-2 and V is TRBV11-2. The germline V gene encodes CDR1 SGHAT and CDR2 FQNNGV. The CDR3 contains 15 residues. The CDR3 reads CASSMPRSDTGELFF.

The genes are TRBV27 and TRBJ2-5; there is no DNA to check the TCRdb D call of TRBD2. The CDR3 consists of 15 residues. Germline-derived CDR1 and CDR2 are MNHEY and SMNVEV (reference sequence). This chain's CDR3 is CASSRGLTAGETQYF.

The rearrangement uses TRBV12-3 or TRBV12-4 and TRBJ2-5; TCRdb calls TRBD1, which cannot be checked without DNA. This CDR3 comprises 14 residues. The CDR3 spells CASRLLTFPETQYF.

J is TRBJ1-5 and V is TRBV20-1. The CDR3 is 15 amino acids. Germline CDR1 is DFQATT and CDR2 is SNEGSKA (reference sequence). The CDR3 is CSARDRRFSNQPQHF.

The chain recombines TRBV5-8 with TRBJ1-5; the D call from TCRdb, TRBD1, cannot be confirmed without DNA. Germline CDR1 and CDR2: SGHTS and YDEGEE. The CDR3 has 15 amino acids. The CDR3 sequence: CASSLSLQDNQPQHF.

The chain recombines TRBV5-1 with TRBJ2-7. Per germline, CDR1 SGHRS and CDR2 YFSETQ. CDR3 size: 14 residues. The CDR3 is CASSSLGRPYEQYF.

This chain connects TRBV20-1 to TRBJ1-2; TCRdb indicates TRBD1, and absent DNA this call remains unverified. CDR1 and CDR2 (germline): DFQATT, SNEGSKA (reference sequence). The CDR3 consists of 13 residues. The CDR3 protein is CSARVGGNYGYTF.

CDR3 sequence reads: CASSPGKWGTQYF. This chain connects TRBV12-3 or TRBV12-4 to TRBJ2-5; the D call from TCRdb, TRBD1, cannot be confirmed without DNA. The CDR3 loop spans 13 amino acids.

V and J are TRBV5-6 and TRBJ1-4. This CDR3 region has 14 residues. The germline V gene encodes CDR1 SGHDT and CDR2 YYEEEE. CDR3 loop: CASSWRAGDEKLFF. The full variable domain, its missing parts supplied by reference TRBV5-6 and TRBJ1-4, is DAGVTQSPTHLIKTRGQQVTLRCSPKSGHDTVSWYQQALGQGPQFIFQYYEEEERQRGNFPDRFSGHQFPNYSSELNVNALLLGDSALYLCASSWRAGDEKLFFGSGTQLSVL.

The chain is built from TRBV10-3 and TRBJ2-3. Germline V gene lookup returns CDR1 ENHRY and CDR2 SYGVKD. This CDR3 spans 13 amino acids. Here the CDR3 reads CAITTDSTDTQYF.

This chain's CDR3 is CASQSGRWETQYF. V usage is TRBV11-2 and J usage is TRBJ2-5; TCRdb names TRBD2, which stays unverified in the absence of DNA. The CDR3 extends over 13 amino acids. Germline-derived CDR1 and CDR2 are SGHAT and FQNNGV.

The CDR3 sequence: CASSLAGAGIEQFF. The chain has TRBV7-8 and TRBJ2-1; checking the TCRdb D call of TRBD2 is not possible without DNA. Germline V gene data show CDR1 as SGHVS and CDR2 as FQNEAQ. The CDR3 is 14 residues long.

The rearrangement uses TRBV2 and TRBJ1-2. This CDR3 spans 14 amino acids. Germline-derived CDR1 and CDR2 are SNHLY and FYNNEI. CDR3 amino acids: CASSESGSNYGYTF.

The CDR3 is CASSEYGRRNEQFF. V gene TRBV6-1 combines with J gene TRBJ2-1; TCRdb returns TRBD1, unconfirmable since there is no DNA. The germline V gene encodes CDR1 MNHNS and CDR2 SASEGT. The CDR3 contains 14 residues.

This chain uses TRBV30 with TRBJ1-2; TCRdb's D call of TRBD1 is untestable without DNA. Germline loops: CDR1 GTSNPN, CDR2 SVGIG (reference sequence). There are 12 residues in the CDR3. CDR3 in amino acids: CAWSASQGGYTF.

This chain links TRBV28 with TRBJ2-5; TCRdb selects TRBD2, and the lack of DNA leaves this call unchecked. CDR1 MDHEN and CDR2 SYDVKM come from the germline V gene. CDR3 length equals 13 residues. The CDR3: CASRWTLGETQYF.